This paragraph reports one T cell receptor (beta chain). Germline V lookup: CDR1 GTSNPN, CDR2 SVGIG (reference sequence). This CDR3 contains 15 residues. Trimming took 1 base from V and 5 from J; bases not matched to a gene: 9. As to time point: pretreatment peripheral blood. PCRs were each spiked with synthetic TCR analog templates. Sequencing was performed with immunoSEQ multiplex PCR; in TCRdb, only in-frame clones are kept and a portion is missing. The data show fewer than 60,000 clones, approximately 84% seen once. The record originates from a study of PD-L1 blockade in urothelial cancer. At the level of the study: In terms of prior chemotherapy, patients had received 0 to 3 regimens. Among blood samples, the median T cell count was around 140,000.

This chain connects TRBV30 to TRBJ2-5, with TRBD1 matching over 8 bases. This TCR was recovered from a man aged 50 or older with urothelial cancer. The sample consisted of PBMCs, taken around atezolizumab (anti-PD-L1) treatment. The CDR3 region is CAWSEGTGLPETQYF. In DNA form, the CDR3 reads TGTGCCTGGAGTGAAGGGACAGGACTACCGGAGACCCAGTACTTC.